Below are 20 T cell receptor beta chains sequenced from a single sample in a study of cytomegalovirus exposure and HLA in healthy donors. Primers for the PCR totalled 60 Vbeta and 13 Jbeta. TCRdb's table, derived via immunoSEQ multiplex PCR, lists solely in-frame clones and lacks some. The sample carries some 160,000 clones, around 80% recorded once. The sample taken for sequencing was PBMCs. These TCRs come from a woman aged 45-59 years in good health and CMV-seronegative.

The chain recombines TRBV5-4 with TRBJ2-7; TRBD2 agrees at 7 bases. Per germline, CDR1 SGHNT and CDR2 YYREEE (reference sequence). The CDR3 runs 15 residues. J was trimmed by 5 bases and V by 0 bases; bases with no gene match: 8. CDR3 nucleotides: TGTGCCAGCAGCTTGGCCAAGGTTGGGGGGGACGAGCAGTACTTC. Translated, it gives CASSLAKVGGDEQYF. The full variable domain, its missing parts supplied by reference TRBV5-4 and TRBJ2-7, is ETGVTQSPTHLIKTRGQQVTLRCSSQSGHNTVSWYQQALGQGPQFIFQYYREEENGRGNFPPRFSGLQFPNYSSELNVNALELDDSALYLCASSLAKVGGDEQYFGPGTRLTVT.

V is TRBV28 and J is TRBJ1-4; tentative D call: TRBD1 (5 bases). Trimming left V 4 bases short and J 6 bases short, with 18 bases between. The CDR3 totals 16 residues. Germline loops: CDR1 MDHEN, CDR2 SYDVKM. CDR3 sequence reads: CASSSPLGRGDEKLFF. The DNA of the CDR3 is TGTGCCAGCAGTTCCCCCCTGGGGAGGGGCGATGAAAAACTGTTTTTT.

The chain combines TRBV15 with TRBJ1-2; D might be TRBD1 (6 bases). The V gene's germline CDR1 is LNHNV and CDR2 YYDKDF (reference sequence). Between the trimmed V and J ends, which lost 0 bases and 5 bases, there was a span of 10 bases. The length of the CDR3 is 14 residues. The CDR3 protein is CATSRDGTQYGYTF. CDR3 DNA: TGTGCCACCAGCAGAGACGGGACACAATATGGCTACACCTTC.

The rearrangement links TRBV15 to TRBJ2-7, with 11 bases aligning to TRBD1. Germline-derived CDR1 and CDR2 are LNHNV and YYDKDF (reference sequence). This CDR3 comprises 15 residues. V dropped 4 bases and J dropped 1; count of bases not matched to a gene: 3. The CDR3 bases are TGTGCCACCAGCATCGGGACAGGGGGATCCTACGAGCAGTACTTC. Its protein is CATSIGTGGSYEQYF.

The chain joins TRBV5-1 to TRBJ2-4, with TRBD1 matching 7 bases. Germline trimming cut 2 bases from V and 7 bases from J; bases unmatched to any gene: 9. Looked up from germline, CDR1 is SGHRS and CDR2 is YFSETQ. CDR3 size: 15 residues. CDR3 residues: CASSLGQAVGNIQYF. The CDR3 nucleotides are TGCGCCAGCAGCTTAGGACAGGCCGTGGGGAACATTCAGTACTTC.

V and J are TRBV15 and TRBJ2-7; 7 bases match TRBD1. The germline CDR1 and CDR2 sequences are LNHNV and YYDKDF (reference sequence). This CDR3 comprises 14 residues. With 2 bases clipped from V and 3 bases from J, the junction kept 4 bases outside the gene matches. The chain's CDR3 is CATSRSPGGYEQYF. The CDR3 region has the DNA TGTGCCACCAGCAGATCCCCAGGGGGCTACGAGCAGTACTTC.

This clone came up a few times. The chain couples TRBV29-1 to TRBJ1-5; D remains ambiguous. With 7 bases removed from V and 4 bases from J, the gap between germline ends came to 11 bases. This CDR3 region has 12 residues. Germline lookup yields CDR1 SQVTM and CDR2 ANQGSEA. The CDR3 region is CSAGIENQPQHF. The CDR3 nucleotides read TGCAGCGCAGGAATTGAAAATCAGCCCCAGCATTTT.

CDR3 coding DNA: TGCGCCAGCAGCCAGGGAACTAGCGGAGCCTTCTACGAGCAGTACTTC. Encoded protein: CASSQGTSGAFYEQYF. This rearrangement joins TRBV4-1 to TRBJ2-7, with 8 nucleotides matching TRBD2. This CDR3 has 16 amino acids. V shed 3 bases and J 3 bases; nucleotides not matched to a gene: 10. CDR1 and CDR2 from the germline V gene are MGHRA and YSYEKL.

V and J are TRBV4-1 and TRBJ1-4; 7 bases map to TRBD1. Germline assignment: CDR1 MGHRA and CDR2 YSYEKL. This CDR3 spans 16 amino acids. The junction had 9 bases not matched to a gene; V was cut back by 1 base and J by 7 bases. CDR3 nucleotides: TGCGCCAGCAGCCAAGGAATGACAGGGATGAGTGAAAAACTGTTTTTT. Translating gives CASSQGMTGMSEKLFF.

The gene calls are TRBV5-4 and TRBJ2-3; D perhaps matches TRBD1 (6 bases). CDR1 is SGHNT, CDR2 YYREEE, per germline (reference sequence). Trimming shortened V by 1 base and J by 0 bases, and 9 bases separated the two germline ends. The CDR3 sequence is 15 residues long. The CDR3 DNA reads TGTGCCAGCAGCTTGACAGGGTCGAGCACAGATACGCAGTATTTT. This translates into CASSLTGSSTDTQYF.

This clone was counted only a few times. This rearrangement joins TRBV2 to TRBJ2-7; possibly TRBD1 for D (5 bases). Between the trimmed V and J ends, which lost 1 base and 3 bases, there was a span of 7 bases. Germline V gene data show CDR1 as SNHLY and CDR2 as FYNNEI. This CDR3 has 13 amino acids. The CDR3 DNA follows: TGTGCCAGCAGTGAAGGGGGCTTCTACGAGCAGTACTTC. Residues: CASSEGGFYEQYF.

This clone was counted only a few times. The genes are TRBV7-9 and TRBJ2-7, with TRBD1 as a possible D gene (6 bases). Trimming removed 6 bases from V and 2 bases from J, with 14 bases in between. This CDR3 contains 14 residues. Germline V lookup: CDR1 SEHNR, CDR2 FQNEAQ (reference sequence). Here the CDR3 reads CASSNPGHPYEQYF. CDR3 nucleotide sequence: TGTGCCAGCAGTAATCCGGGACACCCCTACGAGCAGTACTTC.

The gene calls are TRBV29-1 and TRBJ2-3, with 7 bases matching TRBD2. Unmatched junction bases numbered 6, after V lost 7 bases and J lost 2 bases. CDR3 size: 13 residues. Germline V gene lookup returns CDR1 SQVTM and CDR2 ANQGSEA. The chain's CDR3 is CSAGAGYTDTQYF. CDR3 nucleotides: TGCAGCGCCGGAGCGGGGTACACAGATACGCAGTATTTT.

The V and J genes are TRBV4-1 and TRBJ2-5; weak D call: TRBD2 (6 bases). The end of the DNA is better explained by TRBJ2-7, so the J call may be wrong. Germline lookup yields CDR1 MGHRA and CDR2 YSYEKL. CDR3 length: 15 residues. The CDR3 loop is CASSQRWGEVYEQYF. The CDR3 region has the DNA TGCGCCAGCAGCCAAAGATGGGGGGAAGTCTACGAGCAGTACTTC.

The rearrangement uses TRBV9 and TRBJ2-7, with D possibly being TRBD2 (5 bases). V lost 3 bases to trimming and J lost 0 bases, with 10 bases between them. Germline lookup yields CDR1 SGDLS and CDR2 YYNGEE. The CDR3 spans 14 residues. CDR3 nucleotide sequence: TGTGCCAGCAGCGCAGGACTTACCTCCTACGAGCAGTACTTC. Translating it yields CASSAGLTSYEQYF.

The V and J genes are TRBV18 and TRBJ1-3, with 7 bases identical to TRBD1. The germline V gene encodes CDR1 KGHSH and CDR2 LQKENI. The junction had 8 bases not matched to a gene; V was cut back by 3 bases and J by 3 bases. The CDR3 is 16 amino acids. As DNA, the CDR3 is TGTGCCAGCTCACCTTTCGGCAGGGGGTATGGAAACACCATATATTTT. It yields the protein CASSPFGRGYGNTIYF.

The rearrangement uses TRBV5-4 and TRBJ2-3; 8 nucleotides agree with TRBD2. CDR3 size: 15 residues. Germline CDR1 is SGHNT and CDR2 is YYREEE (reference sequence). V trimming: 2 bases; J trimming: 1 base; junction bases outside the gene matches: 3. CDR3 region: CASSFGGAGTDTQYF. CDR3 DNA sequence: TGTGCCAGCAGCTTCGGGGGGGCTGGCACAGATACGCAGTATTTT.

The chain couples TRBV5-3 to TRBJ2-5; 10 bases agree with TRBD2. TRBV5-3 is identified as an open reading frame with a role that is uncertain. The CDR3 has 19 residues. V dropped 0 bases and J dropped 1; count of bases not matched to a gene: 12. CDR3 sequence reads: CARSLAVAGGPPIQETQYF. In DNA form, the CDR3 reads TGTGCCAGAAGCTTGGCCGTAGCGGGGGGCCCACCGATCCAAGAGACCCAGTACTTC.

The V call is TRBV7-8, the J call TRBJ1-1; a weak D match, TRBD1 (6 bases). V lost 5 bases and J lost 5, with 15 bases in between. The CDR3 sequence is 14 residues long. Germline CDR1 SGHVS, CDR2 FQNEAQ. The CDR3 spells CASSRDMKGTEAFF. CDR3 coding DNA: TGTGCCAGCAGCCGGGACATGAAAGGGACTGAAGCTTTCTTT.

The rearrangement uses TRBV5-1 and TRBJ2-1; TRBD2 aligns across 7 bases. The length of the CDR3 is 16 residues. With 4 bases clipped from V and 3 bases from J, the junction kept 10 bases outside the gene matches. The germline gives CDR1 SGHRS, CDR2 YFSETQ. The CDR3 DNA sequence: TGCGCCAGCAGCCGGACTAGTCCTCCTTTCTACAATGAGCAGTTCTTC. Translating it yields CASSRTSPPFYNEQFF.